These 9 T cell receptor beta chains were sequenced from one sample in a study of identical twins. In TCRdb, the 5' RACE reads were re-called with MiXCR into one record per CDR3 protein. Here the sample spans 500,000 to 700,000 distinct CDR3 sequences, under 8.5% being singletons. The data were also submitted as part of a second study, on yellow fever vaccine responses in identical twins.

Source material: PBMCs. These receptors were collected from a young woman in good health.

This clonotype was counted many times. The V gene is TRBV14, the J gene TRBJ2-2, with 14 bases matching TRBD2. With V trimmed by 4 bases and J by 6 bases, 4 bases remained unmatched. Germline loops: CDR1 SGHDN, CDR2 FVKESK. CDR3 size: 16 residues. CDR3 protein: CASSPGTSGSPGELFF. CDR3 sequence (DNA): TGTGCCAGCAGCCCAGGGACTAGCGGGAGCCCCGGGGAGCTGTTTTTT.

V usage is TRBV12-3 or TRBV12-4 and J usage is TRBJ2-5; D may be TRBD1 (6 bases). Between the trimmed V and J ends, which lost 0 bases and 7 bases, there was a span of 12 bases. The CDR3 length is 14 residues. The CDR3 DNA reads as TGTGCCAGCAGTTTAGCGGGGGCAGTGGCGACCCAGTACTTC. Translated: CASSLAGAVATQYF.

J is TRBJ1-1 and V is TRBV6-1; no reliable D call. This CDR3 is 13 amino acids long. CDR1 is MNHNS and CDR2 is SASEGT in the germline V gene. Between the trimmed V and J ends, which lost 7 bases and 2 bases, there was a span of 11 bases. CDR3: CASTEGVNTEAFF. The DNA for the CDR3 is TGTGCCAGCACGGAGGGAGTCAACACTGAAGCTTTCTTT.

In this sample, this clonotype turned up a few times. V is TRBV5-5 and J is TRBJ2-2; 7 positions match TRBD2. This CDR3 has 18 residues. Germline CDR1 is SGHKS and CDR2 is YYEKEE (reference sequence). The V gene end was trimmed by 2 bases and the J gene end by 0 bases; junction bases not matched to a gene: 10. Here the CDR3 DNA reads TGTGCCAGCAGCTTTTCCTCTAGCGGTAACGCGAACACCGGGGAGCTGTTTTTT. It specifies CASSFSSSGNANTGELFF.

The chain links TRBV29-1 to TRBJ1-5; D uncertain. The CDR3 extends over 12 amino acids. CDR1 is SQVTM and CDR2 is ANQGSEA in the germline V gene. Trimming pared 7 bases from V and 3 bases from J, leaving 10 bases between. Here the CDR3 DNA reads TGCAGCGGTCAGGACCCCAATCAGCCCCAGCATTTT. It translates to CSGQDPNQPQHF.

This clonotype was detected ten times or more. The chain links TRBV12-3 or TRBV12-4 to TRBJ2-4, with TRBD1 identical over 7 bases. The V gene end was trimmed by 3 bases and the J gene end by 8 bases; junction bases not matched to a gene: 4. The CDR3 loop spans 13 amino acids. The CDR3 nucleotides read TGTGCCAGCAGTTTGGGTCAGGGGGACATTCAGTACTTC. Protein product: CASSLGQGDIQYF.

CDR3 in DNA: TGTGCCAGCAGCCAAGAATCCAGTGGGGTGAAGCAGTTCTTC. Protein product: CASSQESSGVKQFF. The chain recombines TRBV3-1 with TRBJ2-1; D is ambiguous. The CDR3 extends over 14 amino acids. Deletions cut 0 bases from V and 11 bases from J, with 14 bases between. CDR1 LGHDT and CDR2 YNNKEL come from the germline V gene (reference sequence).

This clonotype showed up many times. The J gene is TRBJ2-1, the V gene TRBV20-1, with 10 nucleotides matching TRBD2. Germline V gene lookup returns CDR1 DFQATT and CDR2 SNEGSKA (reference sequence). The junction had 13 bases not matched to a gene; V was cut back by 5 bases and J by 0 bases. The CDR3 runs to 18 residues. The CDR3: CSADGLAATHSSYNEQFF. Here the CDR3 DNA reads TGCAGTGCTGACGGACTAGCGGCCACACATAGCTCCTACAATGAGCAGTTCTTC.

This clonotype was seen a handful of times. V usage is TRBV20-1 and J usage is TRBJ2-5, with TRBD2 matching 10 bases. The germline V gene has CDR1 DFQATT and CDR2 SNEGSKA (reference sequence). Trimming cost V 5 bases and J 3 bases; bases outside gene matches: 9. The CDR3 contains 15 residues. The CDR3 coding sequence is TGCAGTGCTCAAACCGAACTAGCGGGGAAAGAGACCCAGTACTTC. Translating it yields CSAQTELAGKETQYF.